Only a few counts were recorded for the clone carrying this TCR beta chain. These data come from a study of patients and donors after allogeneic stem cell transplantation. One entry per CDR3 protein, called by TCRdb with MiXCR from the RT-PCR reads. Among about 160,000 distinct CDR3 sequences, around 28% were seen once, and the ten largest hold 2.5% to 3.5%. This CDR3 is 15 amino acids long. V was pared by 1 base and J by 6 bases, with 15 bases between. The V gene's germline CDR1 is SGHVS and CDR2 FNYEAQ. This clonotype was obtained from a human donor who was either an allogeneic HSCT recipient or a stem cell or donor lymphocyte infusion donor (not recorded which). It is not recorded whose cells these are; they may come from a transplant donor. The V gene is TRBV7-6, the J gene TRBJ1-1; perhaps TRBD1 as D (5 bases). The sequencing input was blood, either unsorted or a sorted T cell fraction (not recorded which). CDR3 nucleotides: TGTGCCAGCAGCTTAGAAGGGGATGGATTCGCTGAAGCTTTCTTT. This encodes CASSLEGDGFAEAFF. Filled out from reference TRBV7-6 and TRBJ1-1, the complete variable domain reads GAGVSQSPRYKVTKRGQDVALRCDPISGHVSLYWYRQALGQGPEFLTYFNYEAQQDKSGLPNDRFSAERPEGSISTLTIQRTEQRDSAMYRCASSLEGDGFAEAFFGQGTRLTVV.